The rows below give T cell receptor beta chains drawn from one sample of a study of T cells in Graves' hyperthyroidism and ophthalmopathy. TCRdb reanalysed the multiplex PCR reads using MiXCR and keeps one entry per CDR3 protein. The top ten clones hold approximately 31% of a sample with roughly 700,000 distinct CDR3 sequences, 30% to 40% of them seen once. Input material: blood. The receptors stem from a woman in her thirties or forties with Graves' hyperthyroidism. Both conserved end residues are part of each CDR3. A D gene is named only where the DNA matches it firmly. Part of the rows lack a size; the others show once, few, many or a class for expanded clones.

TRBJ2-7,TRBV7-9,many,NA,CASSLSGASYEQYF,TGTGCCAGCAGCTTATCCGGGGCATCGTACGAGCAGTACTTC
TRBJ2-5,TRBV5-6,NA,NA,CASSLVLEQETQYF,TGTGCCAGCAGCTTGGTCCTGGAACAAGAGACCCAGTACTTC
TRBJ2-7,TRBV7-6,many,TRBD1,CASSLAGTGIYEQYF,TGTGCCAGCAGCTTAGCTGGGACAGGTATCTACGAGCAGTACTTC
TRBJ1-2,TRBV20-1,NA,NA,CSASTSGERTGLGYTF,TGCAGTGCTAGTACCAGTGGGGAACGGACTGGTCTTGGCTACACCTTC
TRBJ2-7,TRBV11-2,many,NA,CASSPSLSYEQYF,TGTGCCAGCAGCCCTTCCCTCTCCTACGAGCAGTACTTC
TRBJ2-2,TRBV10-1,NA,TRBD1,CASSGDRVGNTGELFF,TGCGCCAGCAGTGGGGACAGGGTAGGGAACACCGGGGAGCTGTTTTTT
TRBJ2-5,TRBV19,many,NA,CATSLGETQYF,TGTGCCACCAGCCTTGGGGAGACCCAGTACTTC
TRBJ2-2,TRBV7-6,NA,TRBD2,CASSLVRGTSDRELFF,TGTGCCAGCAGCTTAGTTCGAGGGACTAGTGACCGGGAGCTGTTTTTT
TRBJ2-7,TRBV13,NA,TRBD2,CASTRKGLADYEQYF,TGTGCCAGCACCCGAAAAGGACTAGCGGACTACGAGCAGTACTTC
TRBJ1-3,TRBV7-2,many,NA,CASSLAAGISGNTIYF,TGTGCCAGCAGCTTAGCGGCAGGGATCTCTGGAAACACCATATATTTT
TRBJ1-1,TRBV4-3,once,NA,CASSQDNRMRGEAFF,TGCGCCAGCAGCCAAGATAATCGGATGAGGGGTGAAGCTTTCTTT
TRBJ2-7,TRBV20-1,many,NA,CSARGEAATRTYEQYF,TGCAGTGCTAGAGGCGAGGCGGCAACACGAACCTACGAGCAGTACTTC
TRBJ1-5,TRBV24-1,many,NA,CATSDLGSGDLSNQPQHF,TGTGCCACCAGTGATTTAGGGTCGGGAGACCTTAGCAATCAGCCCCAGCATTTT
TRBJ2-5,TRBV7-9,NA,NA,CASSLGWANQETQYF,TGTGCCAGCAGCTTAGGGTGGGCGAACCAAGAGACCCAGTACTTC
TRBJ1-3,TRBV4-1,NA,NA,CASSQERGSAGNTIYF,TGCGCCAGCAGCCAAGAGAGAGGGAGCGCTGGAAACACCATATATTTT
TRBJ2-5,TRBV27,NA,NA,CASRLTWGETQYF,TGTGCCAGCAGACTAACCTGGGGCGAGACCCAGTACTTC
TRBJ2-7,TRBV20-1,few,NA,CSAPQSPMSSYEQYF,TGCAGTGCCCCACAGTCCCCAATGAGCTCCTACGAGCAGTACTTC
TRBJ2-2,TRBV10-3,few,NA,CASSSYEGTGELFF,TGTGCCAGCAGTTCCTATGAGGGCACCGGGGAGCTGTTTTTT
TRBJ2-7,TRBV4-3,many,TRBD1,CASRAGTGSTYEQYF,TGCGCCAGCAGAGCCGGGACAGGATCTACCTACGAGCAGTACTTC
TRBJ2-7,TRBV7-2,few,NA,CASSYSMVWSSGPYEQYF,TGTGCCAGCAGTTACTCGATGGTGTGGTCAAGCGGACCCTACGAGCAGTACTTC
TRBJ1-1,TRBV30,NA,TRBD1,CAQGEAEAFF,TGTGCGCAGGGGGAGGCTGAAGCTTTCTTT
TRBJ1-1,TRBV6-6,NA,TRBD1,CASSQGRDRGLIGTEAFF,TGTGCCAGCAGCCAAGGCCGGGACAGGGGCCTTATAGGCACTGAAGCTTTCTTT
TRBJ1-1,TRBV7-9,NA,NA,CASEYLNTEASF,TGTGCCAGTGAGTATTTGAACACTGAGGCTTCCTTT
TRBJ1-5,TRBV29-1,NA,NA,CSVDDGGQPQHF,TGCAGCGTTGACGACGGTGGACAGCCCCAGCATTTT
TRBJ1-2,TRBV4-3,NA,NA,CASSQESGDGYTF,TGCGCCAGCAGCCAAGAGTCAGGGGATGGCTACACCTTC
TRBJ2-7,TRBV5-1,few,TRBD2,CASSEGLADEQYF,TGTGCCAGCAGCGAGGGACTAGCGGACGAGCAGTACTTC
TRBJ1-6,TRBV7-2,once,NA,CASSGQQGSPLHF,TGTGCCAGCAGCGGACAGCAGGGTTCACCCCTCCACTTT
TRBJ2-2,TRBV9,many,NA,CASSTSGLATGELFF,TGTGCCAGCAGCACTAGTGGCCTAGCGACCGGGGAGCTGTTTTTT
TRBJ1-2,TRBV10-3,many,NA,CAISGGDGWNGYTF,TGTGCCATCAGTGGGGGTGACGGGTGGAATGGCTACACCTTC
TRBJ1-5,TRBV6-5,NA,TRBD1,CASWTGRVNQPQHF,TGTGCCAGTTGGACAGGGAGGGTCAATCAGCCCCAGCATTTT
TRBJ1-4,TRBV7-2,NA,NA,CASSLDRQDSEKLFF,TGTGCCAGCAGCTTAGATCGACAGGATTCTGAAAAACTGTTTTTT
TRBJ2-5,TRBV7-9,NA,TRBD2,CASSGRTGTSGPETQYF,TGTGCCAGTAGTGGCAGGACCGGGACTAGCGGCCCAGAGACCCAGTACTTC
TRBJ1-1,TRBV9,many,NA,CASSLHGVGTEAFF,TGTGCCAGCAGCCTACATGGGGTGGGCACTGAAGCTTTCTTT
TRBJ1-2,TRBV20-1,NA,TRBD1,CSARPPDRGFYGYTF,TGCAGTGCTAGACCACCGGACAGGGGATTCTATGGCTACACCTTC
TRBJ2-3,TRBV29-1,few,NA,CSVGSDGDTQYF,TGCAGCGTTGGGTCGGACGGGGATACGCAGTATTTT
TRBJ2-5,TRBV5-4,many,NA,CASSLGQRQETQYF,TGTGCCAGCAGCCTTGGACAGAGACAAGAGACCCAGTACTTC
TRBJ1-1,TRBV19,many,NA,CASVNRASDTEAFF,TGTGCCAGTGTTAACAGGGCGTCGGACACTGAAGCTTTCTTT
TRBJ2-7,TRBV7-9,NA,NA,CASSLGSRAVYEQYF,TGTGCCAGCAGCTTAGGCTCTCGGGCGGTTTACGAGCAGTACTTC
TRBJ1-2,TRBV19,many,TRBD1,CAIPTGGGYTF,TGTGCCATCCCGACAGGGGGTGGCTACACCTTC
TRBJ1-2,TRBV27,NA,NA,CASSLSRGHGYTF,TGTGCCAGCAGTTTATCCAGGGGACATGGCTACACCTTC
TRBJ2-2,TRBV19,NA,NA,CASKGGGAPDTGELFF,TGTGCCAGCAAAGGGGGGGGCGCTCCCGACACCGGGGAGCTGTTTTTT
TRBJ2-5,TRBV27,NA,NA,CASSTNGQPRGETQYF,TGTGCCAGCAGCACCAATGGGCAGCCCCGAGGGGAGACCCAGTACTTC
TRBJ2-5,TRBV12-5,few,NA,CASGFDLRETQYF,TGTGCTAGTGGTTTCGACCTGAGGGAGACCCAGTACTTC
TRBJ1-2,TRBV18,NA,NA,CASSPVARPNYGYTF,TGTGCCAGCTCACCAGTGGCGAGACCTAACTATGGCTACACCTTC
TRBJ1-2,TRBV6-5,NA,NA,CASSYSGRNFYGYTF,TGTGCCAGCAGTTACTCGGGACGTAACTTCTATGGCTACACCTTC
TRBJ2-5,TRBV7-8,NA,NA,CASSPIMGTQYF,TGTGCCAGCAGCCCAATTATGGGGACCCAGTACTTC
TRBJ2-6,TRBV12-3/TRBV12-4,NA,TRBD2,CASSPGLAGTSSGANVLTF,TGTGCCAGCAGCCCTGGACTAGCGGGGACAAGCTCTGGGGCCAACGTCCTGACTTTC
TRBJ1-2,TRBV24-1,many,NA,CATSDPGRDYGYTF,TGTGCCACCAGTGACCCAGGTCGGGACTATGGCTACACCTTC
TRBJ1-4,TRBV12-3/TRBV12-4,NA,NA,CASTPHIPPEKLFF,TGTGCCAGCACCCCACACATCCCCCCGGAAAAACTGTTTTTT
TRBJ2-6,TRBV7-2,NA,NA,CASSAHGPGANVLTF,TGTGCCAGCAGCGCCCACGGGCCTGGGGCCAACGTCCTGACTTTC
TRBJ2-6,TRBV29-1,once,NA,CSVDDGDPFSGANVLTF,TGCAGCGTTGACGACGGGGACCCGTTCTCTGGGGCCAACGTCCTGACTTTC
TRBJ2-1,TRBV10-3,NA,TRBD2,CAIGTSGINEQFF,TGTGCCATCGGGACTAGCGGGATCAATGAGCAGTTCTTC
TRBJ2-5,TRBV9,NA,NA,CASSSDSTDTQYF,TGTGCCAGCAGCTCAGATAGCACAGATACGCAGTACTTC
TRBJ1-4,TRBV19,many,NA,CASSMVGKLFF,TGTGCCAGTAGTATGGTGGGAAAACTGTTTTTT
TRBJ1-1,TRBV10-3,NA,NA,CATVAGWDTEAFF,TGTGCCACGGTAGCAGGGTGGGACACTGAAGCTTTCTTT
TRBJ2-7,TRBV19,many,TRBD2,CASSPWTSGGTYEQYF,TGTGCCAGTAGTCCATGGACTAGCGGGGGGACCTACGAGCAGTACTTC